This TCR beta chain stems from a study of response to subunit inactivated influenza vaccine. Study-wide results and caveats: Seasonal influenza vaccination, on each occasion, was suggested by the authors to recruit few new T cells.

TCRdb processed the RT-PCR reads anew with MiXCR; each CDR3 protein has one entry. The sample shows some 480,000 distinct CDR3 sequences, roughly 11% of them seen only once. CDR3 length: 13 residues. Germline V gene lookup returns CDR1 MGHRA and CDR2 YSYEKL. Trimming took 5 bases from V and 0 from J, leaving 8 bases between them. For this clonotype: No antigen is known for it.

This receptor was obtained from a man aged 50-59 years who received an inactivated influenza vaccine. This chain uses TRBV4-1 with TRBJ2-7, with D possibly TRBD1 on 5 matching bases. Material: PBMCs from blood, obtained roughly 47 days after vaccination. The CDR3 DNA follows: TGCGCCAGCAGCAAGGGGTTCTCCTACGAGCAGTACTTC. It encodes CASSKGFSYEQYF.